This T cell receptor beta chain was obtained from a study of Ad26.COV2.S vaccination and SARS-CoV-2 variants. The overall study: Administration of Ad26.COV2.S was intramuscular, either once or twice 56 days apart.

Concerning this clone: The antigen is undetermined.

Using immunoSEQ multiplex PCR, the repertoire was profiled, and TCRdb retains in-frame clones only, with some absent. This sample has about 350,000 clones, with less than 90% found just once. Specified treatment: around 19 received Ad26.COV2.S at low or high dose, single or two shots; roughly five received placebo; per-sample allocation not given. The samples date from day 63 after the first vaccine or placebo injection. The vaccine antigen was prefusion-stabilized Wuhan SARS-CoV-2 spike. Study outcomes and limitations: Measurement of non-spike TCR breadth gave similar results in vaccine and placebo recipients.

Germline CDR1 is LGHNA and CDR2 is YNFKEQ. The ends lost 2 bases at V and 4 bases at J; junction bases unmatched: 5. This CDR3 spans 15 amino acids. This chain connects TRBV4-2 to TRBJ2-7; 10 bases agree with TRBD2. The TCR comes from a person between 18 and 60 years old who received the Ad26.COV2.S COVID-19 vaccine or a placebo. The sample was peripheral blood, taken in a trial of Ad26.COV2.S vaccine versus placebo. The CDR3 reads CASSQPGTSEYEQYF. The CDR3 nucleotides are TGTGCCAGCAGCCAACCCGGGACTAGCGAATACGAGCAGTACTTC.